These 25 T cell receptor beta chains were sequenced from one sample in a study of blood T cell repertoires in COVID-19. The table came from immunoSEQ multiplex PCR; TCRdb's copy has only in-frame clones and leaves some out. The repertoire holds 180,000 or so clones, with 86% as singletons. Sequenced material: peripheral blood. Every receptor here comes from a man in his sixties or seventies with acute or convalescent COVID-19.

This sequence joins TRBV10-2 and TRBJ1-1; no firm D call. Germline CDR1 reads WSHSY; CDR2 reads SAAADI. Between the trimmed V and J ends, which lost 9 bases and 3 bases, there was a span of 14 bases. There are 13 residues in the CDR3. CDR3 DNA: TGCGCCAGTTCGCGGGGAGGCCACACTGAAGCTTTCTTT. Translation gives CASSRGGHTEAFF.

The chain employs TRBV5-6 and TRBJ1-5; the D is unclear. The germline V gene encodes CDR1 SGHDT and CDR2 YYEEEE. This CDR3 has 15 residues. Trimming pared 4 bases from V and 2 bases from J, leaving 13 bases between. CDR3 sequence reads: CASSPRMAGNQPQHF. As DNA, the CDR3 is TGTGCCAGCAGCCCCAGGATGGCTGGCAATCAGCCCCAGCATTTT.

Worth noting for this clone: Other DNA sequences in the same sample also yield this CDR3. V is TRBV5-1 and J is TRBJ1-2; D is perhaps TRBD1 (6 bases). This CDR3 is built from 13 residues. The germline V gene has CDR1 SGHRS and CDR2 YFSETQ. Trimming cost V 3 bases and J 2 bases, with 8 bases left between them. The DNA for the CDR3 is TGCGCCAGCAGCTCACAGGGCAACTATGGCTACACCTTC. It encodes CASSSQGNYGYTF.

The chain links TRBV5-1 to TRBJ2-3; a weak D match, TRBD2 (6 bases). Germline values: CDR1 SGHRS, CDR2 YFSETQ. The CDR3 extends over 16 amino acids. V lost 3 bases to trimming and J lost 8 bases, with 22 bases between them. The CDR3 region has the DNA TGCGCCAGCAGCTCGGGGACTCTAGCCGGAGATGGTACGCAGTATTTT. It is translated as CASSSGTLAGDGTQYF.

This chain connects TRBV5-1 to TRBJ1-1, with D unresolved. V lost 1 base, J lost 11 bases, and 12 bases lay in between. The V gene's germline CDR1 is SGHRS and CDR2 YFSETQ. CDR3 length: 12 amino acids. CDR3 DNA sequence: TGCGCCAGCAGCTTGTACGGGGATATCGCTTTCTTT. Its translation: CASSLYGDIAFF.

The rearrangement joins TRBV20-1 to TRBJ2-1; 8 bases align to TRBD1. Trimming cost V 6 bases and J 10 bases; bases outside gene matches: 5. This CDR3 comprises 11 residues. In germline, CDR1 is DFQATT, CDR2 SNEGSKA (reference sequence). The CDR3 here is CSASRGLEQFF. The CDR3 region has the DNA TGCAGTGCCAGCAGGGGGCTGGAGCAGTTCTTC.

The J gene is TRBJ2-2, the V gene TRBV2; the match to TRBD1 covers 8 bases. The CDR3 length is 15 residues. Germline V lookup: CDR1 SNHLY, CDR2 FYNNEI. V was pared by 3 bases and J by 4 bases, with 4 bases of the junction left unmatched. As DNA, the CDR3 is TGTGCCAGCAGTGAGCTGGGGACAGGCACCGGGGAGCTGTTTTTT. Residues: CASSELGTGTGELFF.

The chain combines TRBV12-2 with TRBJ1-1; the table's D call, TRBD1, was not checked against the DNA. TRBV12-2 is a pseudogene locus. The CDR3 length is 19 residues. This chain's CDR3 is CASRLGERLSDRENTEAFF. CDR3 bases: TGTGCAAGTCGCTTAGGGGAACGGCTTTCTGACAGGGAGAACACTGAAGCTTTCTTT.

The rearrangement links TRBV5-1 to TRBJ1-5; D is perhaps TRBD1 (5 bases). The CDR3 extends over 13 amino acids. Germline V gene sequence: CDR1 SGHRS, CDR2 YFSETQ. The V gene lost 0 bases and the J gene lost 7 bases, with 8 bases spanning the gap. CDR3 DNA sequence: TGCGCCAGCAGCTTGGAGGGGCCCCAGCCCCAGCATTTT. It translates to CASSLEGPQPQHF. The whole variable domain, filled in from reference TRBV5-1 and TRBJ1-5, reads KAGVTQTPRYLIKTRGQQVTLSCSPISGHRSVSWYQQTPGQGLQFLFEYFSETQRNKGNFPGRFSGRQFSNSRSEMNVSTLELGDSALYLCASSLEGPQPQHFGDGTRLSIL.

This clone was seen a handful of times. The V call is TRBV18, the J call TRBJ1-4; D is unclear. CDR3 size: 12 residues. Germline CDR1 and CDR2: KGHSH and LQKENI. V dropped 6 bases and J dropped 3 bases, with 5 bases sitting between them. Here the CDR3 reads CASSRPNEKLFF. The CDR3 nucleotides read TGTGCCAGCTCGCGGCCTAATGAAAAACTGTTTTTT.

This chain uses TRBV7-2 with TRBJ2-3; D is undetermined. Trimming removed 2 bases from V and 4 bases from J, with 4 bases in between. The CDR3 is made up of 12 amino acids. Germline V gene sequence: CDR1 SGHTA, CDR2 FQGNSA. The CDR3 bases are TGTGCCAGCAGCTTAACTTCAGATACGCAGTATTTT. It translates to CASSLTSDTQYF. Variable domain in full (rest from reference TRBV7-2 and TRBJ2-3): GAGVSQSPSNKVTEKGKDVELRCDPISGHTALYWYRQSLGQGLEFLIYFQGNSAPDKSGLPSDRFSAERTGGSVSTLTIQRTQQEDSAVYLCASSLTSDTQYFGPGTRLTVL.

J is TRBJ1-3 and V is TRBV3-1 (or the pseudogene TRBV3-2); no firm D call. V was shortened by 4 bases and J by 7 bases, with 8 bases between the two germline ends. There are 12 residues in the CDR3. Germline V gene sequence: CDR1 LGHDT, CDR2 YNNKEL (reference sequence). CDR3 nucleotide sequence: TGTGCCAGCAGCCCTCGTGTTAACACCATATATTTT. This sequence encodes CASSPRVNTIYF.

The chain is built from TRBV2 and TRBJ1-5, with D possibly matching TRBD1 (5 bases). V shed 7 bases and J shed 5 bases, with 18 bases lying between them. The CDR3 is made up of 15 amino acids. The germline CDR1 and CDR2 sequences are SNHLY and FYNNEI. This CDR3 is CASTKAGGVDQPQHF. The CDR3 DNA reads TGTGCCAGCACTAAAGCGGGGGGTGTGGATCAGCCCCAGCATTTT.

The chain carries TRBV7-3 and TRBJ2-3; 7 positions match TRBD1. The CDR3 covers 12 residues. V gave up 5 bases and J gave up 9 bases; unmatched junction bases: 5. Germline V gives CDR1 SGHTA, CDR2 FQGTGA. The CDR3 DNA reads TGTGCCAGCAGCCCCGGACAGGCGACGCAGTATTTT. Protein sequence: CASSPGQATQYF.

This chain connects TRBV5-1 to TRBJ2-2; weak D call: TRBD1 (6 bases). The germline gives CDR1 SGHRS, CDR2 YFSETQ. The CDR3 loop spans 14 amino acids. V gave up 5 bases and J gave up 0 bases, with 8 bases separating them. The CDR3 spells CASRGAANTGELFF. CDR3 coding DNA: TGCGCCAGCAGGGGGGCCGCGAACACCGGGGAGCTGTTTTTT. The whole variable domain, filled in from reference TRBV5-1 and TRBJ2-2, reads KAGVTQTPRYLIKTRGQQVTLSCSPISGHRSVSWYQQTPGQGLQFLFEYFSETQRNKGNFPGRFSGRQFSNSRSEMNVSTLELGDSALYLCASRGAANTGELFFGEGSRLTVL.

The rearrangement joins TRBV3-1 (or the pseudogene TRBV3-2) to TRBJ1-1, with a tentative D call TRBD1 (6 bases). Trimming pared 3 bases from V and 2 bases from J, leaving 16 bases between. CDR3 length equals 16 residues. Germline CDR1 LGHDT, CDR2 YNNKEL (reference sequence). The CDR3 region has the DNA TGTGCCAGCAGCCATTATAACAGGGCCGGAAACACTGAAGCTTTCTTT. Protein sequence: CASSHYNRAGNTEAFF.

The V gene is TRBV10-2, the J gene TRBJ1-1; tentatively, D is TRBD1 (5 bases). Germline CDR1 is WSHSY and CDR2 is SAAADI. The CDR3 spans 14 residues. The V and J ends lost 3 bases and 5 bases respectively, with 13 bases between them. CDR3 region: CASSEWNRGTEAFF. DNA of the CDR3: TGCGCCAGCAGTGAATGGAATCGGGGGACTGAAGCTTTCTTT.

This clone appeared a single time. V usage is TRBV18 and J usage is TRBJ2-7; 11 bases match TRBD2. CDR3 length: 14 residues. V lost 11 bases, J lost 3 bases, and 9 bases stayed unmatched. CDR1 and CDR2 (germline): KGHSH, LQKENI. The CDR3 sequence is CAAKSGLADYEQYF. CDR3 coding DNA: TGTGCCGCCAAATCGGGACTAGCGGACTACGAGCAGTACTTC. The full variable domain, completed using reference TRBV18 and TRBJ2-7, is NAGVMQNPRHLVRRRGQEARLRCSPMKGHSHVYWYRQLPEEGLKFMVYLQKENIIDESGMPKERFSAEFPKEGPSILRIQQVVRGDSAAYFCAAKSGLADYEQYFGPGTRLTVT.

This chain uses TRBV6-5 with TRBJ2-2; D is undetermined. The V gene's germline CDR1 is MNHEY and CDR2 SVGAGI. CDR3 length equals 15 residues. Trimming removed 8 bases at V and 3 bases at J, with 16 bases between. The CDR3 loop reads CASSRVGSYTGELFF. In DNA, the CDR3 is TGTGCCAGCTCCCGGGTAGGCAGCTACACCGGGGAGCTGTTTTTT.

To note about this clone: At the DNA level, this CDR3 is encoded by other sequences in the same sample as well. The genes are TRBV2 and TRBJ1-5; TRBD1 agrees at 9 bases. The CDR3 sequence is 14 residues long. V trimming: 3 bases; J trimming: 7 bases; junction bases outside the gene matches: 4. Germline CDR1 SNHLY, CDR2 FYNNEI. CDR3 coding DNA: TGTGCCAGCAGTGAGGGACAGGGAGAACAGCCCCAGCATTTT. Amino acids: CASSEGQGEQPQHF.

The rearrangement links TRBV24-1 to TRBJ2-3, with 7 bases aligning to TRBD2. The CDR3 has 15 residues. Germline V gene sequence: CDR1 KGHDR, CDR2 SFDVKD. Unmatched junction bases numbered 5, after V lost 5 bases and J lost 1 base. The CDR3 nucleotides are TGTGCCACCAGTGCCAGCGGGGCGGGCACAGATACGCAGTATTTT. Protein sequence: CATSASGAGTDTQYF.

The chain has TRBV27 and TRBJ2-2; D unclear. V was trimmed by 2 bases and J by 7 bases, leaving 14 bases between them. Germline CDR1 reads MNHEY; CDR2 reads SMNVEV (reference sequence). This CDR3 comprises 15 residues. The CDR3 DNA sequence: TGTGCCAGCAGTTTAGAGGCACGGCCGTACGGGGAGCTGTTTTTT. It codes for CASSLEARPYGELFF.

The chain combines TRBV5-1 with TRBJ1-1; D is unclear. The length of the CDR3 is 16 residues. The V gene lost 0 bases and the J gene lost 4 bases, with 16 bases spanning the gap. Germline V lookup: CDR1 SGHRS, CDR2 YFSETQ. The CDR3 DNA is TGCGCCAGCAGCTTGGCGGGCGGGATTCGGAGCACTGAAGCTTTCTTT. It translates to CASSLAGGIRSTEAFF.

This chain links TRBV2 with TRBJ2-3, with TRBD2 matching over 13 bases. This CDR3 region has 15 residues. V shed 5 bases and J 6 bases; nucleotides not matched to a gene: 5. From germline, CDR1 is SNHLY and CDR2 FYNNEI. CDR3 protein: CASSPTSGGADTQYF. CDR3 in DNA: TGTGCCAGCAGTCCAACTAGCGGGGGGGCGGATACGCAGTATTTT.

The rearrangement uses TRBV7-2 and TRBJ2-3; TRBD2 might be the D (6 bases). The CDR3 runs 11 residues. V was clipped by 6 bases and J by 5 bases, with 6 bases between them. The germline CDR1 and CDR2 sequences are SGHTA and FQGNSA. CDR3 DNA sequence: TGTGCCAGCAGGGGGGGAGATACGCAGTATTTT. This encodes CASRGGDTQYF.